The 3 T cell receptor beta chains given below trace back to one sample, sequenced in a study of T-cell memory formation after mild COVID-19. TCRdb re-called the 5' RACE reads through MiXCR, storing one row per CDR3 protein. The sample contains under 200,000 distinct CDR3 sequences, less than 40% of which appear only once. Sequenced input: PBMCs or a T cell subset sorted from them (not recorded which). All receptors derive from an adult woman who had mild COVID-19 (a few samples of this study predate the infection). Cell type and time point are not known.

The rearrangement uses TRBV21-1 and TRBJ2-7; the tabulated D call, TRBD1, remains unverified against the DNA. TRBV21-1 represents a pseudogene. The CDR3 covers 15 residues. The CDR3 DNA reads TGTGCCAGCATGCTAGACAGGAGGGCTCCCTACGAGCAGTACTTC. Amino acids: CASMLDRRAPYEQYF.

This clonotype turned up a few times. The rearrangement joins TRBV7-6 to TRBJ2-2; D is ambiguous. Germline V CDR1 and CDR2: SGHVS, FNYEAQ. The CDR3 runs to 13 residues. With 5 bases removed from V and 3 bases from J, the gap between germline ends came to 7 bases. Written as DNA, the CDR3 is TGTGCCAGCAGCCTCAGTCACACCGGGGAGCTGTTTTTT. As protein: CASSLSHTGELFF.

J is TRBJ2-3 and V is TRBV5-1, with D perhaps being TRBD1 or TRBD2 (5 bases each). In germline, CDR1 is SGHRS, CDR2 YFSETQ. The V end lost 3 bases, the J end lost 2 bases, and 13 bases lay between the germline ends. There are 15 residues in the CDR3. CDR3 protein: CASSSGTRDTDTQYF. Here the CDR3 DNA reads TGCGCCAGCAGCTCCGGGACCCGCGACACAGATACGCAGTATTTT.